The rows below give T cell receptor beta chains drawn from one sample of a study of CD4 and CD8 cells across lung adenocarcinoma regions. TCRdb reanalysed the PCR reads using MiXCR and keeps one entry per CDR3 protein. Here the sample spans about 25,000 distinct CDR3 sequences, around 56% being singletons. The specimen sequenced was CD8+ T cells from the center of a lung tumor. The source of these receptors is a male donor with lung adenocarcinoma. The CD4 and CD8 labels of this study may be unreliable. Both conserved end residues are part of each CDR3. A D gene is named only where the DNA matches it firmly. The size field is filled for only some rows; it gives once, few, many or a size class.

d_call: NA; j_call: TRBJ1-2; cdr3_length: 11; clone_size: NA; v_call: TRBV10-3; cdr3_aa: CATKGPLQATF; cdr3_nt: TGTGCCACCAAAGGGCCACTGCAAGCCACCTTC
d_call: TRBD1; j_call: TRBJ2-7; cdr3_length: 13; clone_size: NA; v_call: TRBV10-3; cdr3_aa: CAISAPGQREQYF; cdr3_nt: TGTGCCATCAGTGCCCCGGGACAGCGCGAGCAGTACTTC
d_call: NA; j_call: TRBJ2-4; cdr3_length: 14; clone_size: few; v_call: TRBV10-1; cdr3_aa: CASSEMRSGGFQYF; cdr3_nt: TGCGCCAGCAGTGAGATGCGGAGCGGAGGGTTTCAGTACTTC
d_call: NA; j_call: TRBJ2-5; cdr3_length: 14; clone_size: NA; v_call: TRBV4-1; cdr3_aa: CASSQEGSQETQYF; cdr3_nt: TGCGCCAGCAGCCAAGAAGGAAGTCAAGAGACCCAGTACTTC
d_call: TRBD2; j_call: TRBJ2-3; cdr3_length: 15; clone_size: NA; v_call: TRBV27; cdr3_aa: CASSLSPSGVGTQYF; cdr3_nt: TGTGCCAGCAGTTTGTCGCCTAGCGGGGTCGGTACGCAGTATTTT
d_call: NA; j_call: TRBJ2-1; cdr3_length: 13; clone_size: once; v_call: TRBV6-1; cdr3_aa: CASSEVSRNEQFF; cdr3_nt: TGTGCCAGCAGTGAAGTATCGCGAAATGAGCAGTTCTTC
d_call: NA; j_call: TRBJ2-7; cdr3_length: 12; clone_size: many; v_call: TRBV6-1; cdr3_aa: CAGRDRPYEQYF; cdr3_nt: TGTGCCGGAAGAGACAGGCCCTACGAGCAGTACTTC
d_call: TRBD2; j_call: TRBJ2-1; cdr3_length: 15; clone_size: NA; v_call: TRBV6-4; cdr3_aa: CASSSAGTTYNEQFF; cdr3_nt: TGTGCCAGCAGTTCAGCGGGAACTACCTACAATGAGCAGTTCTTC
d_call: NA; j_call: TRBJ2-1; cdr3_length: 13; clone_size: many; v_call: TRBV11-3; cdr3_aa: CASSSLYGGEQFF; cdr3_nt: TGTGCCAGCAGCTCCCTCTACGGGGGTGAGCAGTTCTTC
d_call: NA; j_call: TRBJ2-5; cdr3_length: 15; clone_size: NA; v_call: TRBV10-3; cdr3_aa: CGGSKGGLAPETQYF; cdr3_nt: TGTGGCGGCTCGAAAGGCGGCCTTGCCCCAGAGACCCAGTACTTT
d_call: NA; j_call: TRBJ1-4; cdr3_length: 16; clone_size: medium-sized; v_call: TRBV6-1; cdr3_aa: CASRETVRIRNEKLFF; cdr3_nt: TGTGCCAGCAGAGAGACAGTACGGATTCGTAATGAAAAACTGTTTTTT
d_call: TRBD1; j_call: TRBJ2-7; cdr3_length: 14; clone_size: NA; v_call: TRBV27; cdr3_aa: CGSRGLWATNTQYF; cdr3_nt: TGTGGCAGCAGGGGGCTGTGGGCCACAAATACGCAGTACTTC
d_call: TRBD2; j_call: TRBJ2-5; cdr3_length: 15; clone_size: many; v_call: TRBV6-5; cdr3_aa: CASSIHTSGKETQYF; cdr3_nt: TGTGCCAGCAGTATACACACTAGCGGGAAAGAGACCCAGTACTTC